The source of this T cell receptor beta chain is a study of cytomegalovirus exposure and HLA in healthy donors. Findings of the study overall: Cytomegalovirus association was listed for approximately 160 TCR beta chains.

Details on this clone: What it recognizes is unknown.

Clones were read by immunoSEQ multiplex PCR, and TCRdb kept only the in-frame ones, dropping some. The sample lists roughly 90,000 clones, roughly 85% occurring once. Trimming stripped 3 bases from V and 4 bases from J, with 16 bases between. CDR1 is LNHDA, CDR2 SQIVND, per germline (reference sequence). The length of the CDR3 is 15 residues. The TCR sequence derives from a man between 18 and 35 years old in good health and CMV-seropositive. This sequence joins TRBV19 and TRBJ2-7; D unresolved. Sequenced material: PBMCs. CDR3 coding DNA: TGTGCCAGTAGTATCTCGGCAGGTTTCGTTTACGAGCAGTACTTC. It yields the protein CASSISAGFVYEQYF. The whole variable domain, filled in from reference TRBV19 and TRBJ2-7, reads DGGITQSPKYLFRKEGQNVTLSCEQNLNHDAMYWYRQDPGQGLRLIYYSQIVNDFQKGDIAEGYSVSREKKESFPLTVTSAQKNPTAFYLCASSISAGFVYEQYFGPGTRLTVT.